The present T cell receptor beta chain was sequenced within a study of glioma-infiltrating T cells after dendritic cell vaccination listed by TCRdb under 2016. At the level of the whole study: Of the 15 or so glioblastoma patients in the cohort, all drawn from Phase I and II dendritic cell vaccination trials, 9 were newly diagnosed and 6 had recurrent disease. Between the early 2000s and the early 2010s, patients were given autologous tumor lysate-pulsed dendritic cell vaccination. The vaccine was prepared from monocyte-derived dendritic cells that were cultured for seven days with IL-4 and GM-CSF and then pulsed overnight with autologous tumor lysate. Each patient was given three intradermal dendritic cell vaccine injections, spaced two weeks apart, in the arm below the axilla. In glioblastoma patients vaccinated with dendritic cells, deep sequencing of TCR beta CDR3 regions served to measure the amount of tumor-infiltrating lymphocytes and to compare repertoires between tumor and blood. Survival after dendritic cell vaccination was correlated with TCR sequencing metrics such as TIL content and the overlap between tumor and blood repertoires. What the study reported, not specific to this receptor: The cohort was small and heterogeneous, only a few patients had full blood and tumor sets, and even fewer had initial-recurrent tumor pairs. The three-group TCR overlap response model was characterized as speculative, and prospective validation of the model was stated to be required. No direct relationship between TCR clonality and survival was found, suggesting that a diverse polyclonal response may matter. Longer time to progression and overall survival after dendritic cell vaccination were predicted by higher estimated pretreatment TIL content.

About this clone itself: Its antigen is not yet known. Base quality data are lacking; no much larger clone is found one base away.

Reading the label with the study, this specimen's time point is: after dendritic cell vaccination, including at tumor progression/relapse. Selection of patients required sufficient residual fresh-frozen tumor tissue and over two years of available survival data. None of the glioblastoma patients carried an isocitrate dehydrogenase mutation, although molecular status otherwise varied. PBMC were collected before vaccination, two weeks after the third vaccination, and at tumor progression if tumor progression occurred. Genomic DNA was extracted with the Qiagen DNeasy Blood extraction Kit. Trimming at the junction amounts to 4 bases on V and 5 bases on J, and the germline ends lie 21 bases apart. The germline V gene encodes CDR1 MNHNS and CDR2 SASEGT. The CDR3, cysteine through phenylalanine, is 18 amino acids long. Left in the record is the CDR3 DNA by itself, 54 bases read in frame from the first base.

Using the immunoSEQ assay, TCRB CDR3 regions were amplified from approximately 1.9 micrograms of genomic DNA, or from all available DNA when less than that was on hand. The multiplex PCR employed 60 forward primers targeting TCR V beta segments and 13 reverse primers targeting J beta segments. To estimate reads per starting template, synthetic control templates were spiked into each sample at limiting dilution. The Illumina HiSeq System generated sequencing reads of 87 bp. The paper's data handling went like this. PCR and sequencing errors were removed by a nearest neighbor algorithm that merged closely related sequences. TCR overlap was defined as the percentage of unique tumor TCR beta sequences that were also found in the peripheral blood of the same patient. TCRdb provides this immuneACCESS table in a form limited to in-frame rearrangements. Some clones are lacking; in checked studies, under half of them reflect an unresolved V gene, and why the rest are absent is not known. V, J and clone size reflect that table, while D and trimming were determined from the DNA. The sample contains roughly 100,000 clones, roughly 87% of them found a single time. About 6.8% of the sample is held by the ten biggest clonotypes.

The chain links TRBV6-1 with TRBJ1-6; a weak D assignment points to TRBD1 (6 bases agree). Sequencing used blood, obtained after dendritic cell vaccination. The TCR originated in a human donor with glioblastoma. The base sequence is TGTGCCAGCAGTGGCAACGAGGGGGGAGGGCAGGATAATTCACCCCTCCACTTT. Its amino acids are CASSGNEGGGQDNSPLHF.